This T cell receptor (beta chain) was captured by sequencing in a study of T cells in Graves' hyperthyroidism and ophthalmopathy. Study context: Sampling of peripheral blood happened at initial diagnosis, prior to any treatment. Study-level points and caveats: A model of 13 V-J features distinguished ophthalmopathy from stable hyperthyroidism.

The table lists this clonotype with many counts. Its matching antigen is unknown. The CDR3 regions of TCR beta were amplified from RNA transcripts. The HTBI primer set served for first-round RT-PCR of the TCR CDR3. TCRdb independently ran MiXCR on the multiplex PCR reads; one entry per CDR3 protein. The data hold 600,000 to 850,000 distinct CDR3 sequences, with approximately 19% observed a single time. Each diagnosis was grounded in clinical symptoms, serum thyroxine and TRAb, thyroid ultrasound, and orbital computed tomography. Initially, at the first diagnosis of hyperthyroidism and before any ophthalmopathy symptoms, blood was sampled. This TCR derives from a woman between 45 and 65 years old with Graves' hyperthyroidism that later progressed to Graves' ophthalmopathy. Sample: blood.

The CDR3 bases are TGTGCCAGCAGTCGTATACTAGCGGGGGATTACAATGAGCAGTTCTTC. It translates to CASSRILAGDYNEQFF. The V and J genes are TRBV7-9 and TRBJ2-1; 11 bases are shared with TRBD2. In germline, CDR1 is SEHNR, CDR2 FQNEAQ (reference sequence). The CDR3 covers 16 residues. Trimming took 6 bases from V and 4 from J; bases not matched to a gene: 8.